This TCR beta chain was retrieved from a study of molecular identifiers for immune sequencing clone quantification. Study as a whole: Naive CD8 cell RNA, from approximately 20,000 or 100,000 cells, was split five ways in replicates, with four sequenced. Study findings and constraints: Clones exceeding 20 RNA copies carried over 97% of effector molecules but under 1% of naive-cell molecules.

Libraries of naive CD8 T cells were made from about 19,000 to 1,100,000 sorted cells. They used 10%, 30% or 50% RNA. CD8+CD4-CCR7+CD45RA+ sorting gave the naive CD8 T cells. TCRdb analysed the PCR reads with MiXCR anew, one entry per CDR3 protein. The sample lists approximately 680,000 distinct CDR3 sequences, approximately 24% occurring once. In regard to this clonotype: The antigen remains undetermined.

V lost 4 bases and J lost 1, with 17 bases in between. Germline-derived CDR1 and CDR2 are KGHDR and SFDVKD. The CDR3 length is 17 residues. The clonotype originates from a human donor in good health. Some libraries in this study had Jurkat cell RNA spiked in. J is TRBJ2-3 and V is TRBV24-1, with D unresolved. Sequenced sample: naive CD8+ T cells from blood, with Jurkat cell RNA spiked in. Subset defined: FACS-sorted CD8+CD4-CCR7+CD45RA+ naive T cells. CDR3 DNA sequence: TGTGCCACCAGTGACCGCATTTCTGGTCAGGGCACAGATACGCAGTATTTT. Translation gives CATSDRISGQGTDTQYF.